This paragraph reports one T cell receptor beta chain. The table came from immunoSEQ multiplex PCR; TCRdb's copy has only in-frame clones and leaves some out. The top ten hold 4.9% of the sample, which has under 200,000 clones, 70% to 90% seen once. The sample comes from a study of blood T cell repertoires in COVID-19. Germline CDR1 is SNHLY and CDR2 is FYNNEI. Trimming took off 3 bases at V and 3 bases at J, with 2 bases between the two ends. The CDR3 consists of 12 residues. The rearrangement joins TRBV2 to TRBJ2-2; D is ambiguous. The sequence derives from a woman older than 75 with acute or convalescent COVID-19. The sample was peripheral blood. The CDR3 region is CASSDYTGELFF. CDR3 sequence (DNA): TGTGCCAGCAGTGACTACACCGGGGAGCTGTTTTTT.